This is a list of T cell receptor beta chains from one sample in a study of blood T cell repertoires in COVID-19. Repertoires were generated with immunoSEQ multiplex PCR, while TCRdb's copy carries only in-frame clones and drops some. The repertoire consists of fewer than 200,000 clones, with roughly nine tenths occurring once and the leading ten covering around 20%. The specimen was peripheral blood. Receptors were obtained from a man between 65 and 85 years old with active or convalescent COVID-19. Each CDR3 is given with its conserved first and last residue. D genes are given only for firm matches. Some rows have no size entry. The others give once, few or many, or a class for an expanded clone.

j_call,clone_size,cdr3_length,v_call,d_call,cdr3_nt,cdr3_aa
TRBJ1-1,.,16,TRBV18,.,TGTGCCAGCTCACTAGACAGGACTTCTATGAACACTGAAGCTTTCTTT,CASSLDRTSMNTEAFF
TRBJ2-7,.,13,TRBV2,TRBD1,TGTGCCAGCAGTGGGACAGGACTTTACGAGCAGTACTTC,CASSGTGLYEQYF
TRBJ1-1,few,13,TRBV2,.,TGTGCCAGCAGCCAAGAGCGGGAAACTGAAGCTTTCTTT,CASSQERETEAFF
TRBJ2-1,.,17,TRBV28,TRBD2,TGTGCCAGCAGTCAATTAGGACTAGCTCCCTCCTACAATGAGCAGTTCTTC,CASSQLGLAPSYNEQFF
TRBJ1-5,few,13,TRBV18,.,TGTGCCAGCTCAGGGCAGGACAATCAGCCCCAGCATTTT,CASSGQDNQPQHF
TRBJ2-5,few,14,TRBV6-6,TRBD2,TGTGCCAGCAGTTATGGGGGGGACGCAGAGACCCAGTACTTC,CASSYGGDAETQYF
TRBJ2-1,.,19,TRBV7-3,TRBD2,TGTGCCAGCAGCTTGCCGGGACTAGCGGGAGGGTTCTCCTACAATGAGCAGTTCTTC,CASSLPGLAGGFSYNEQFF
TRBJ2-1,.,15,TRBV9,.,TGTGCCAGCAGCGTAGAGCGAAGGGGTTACAATGAGCAGTTCTTC,CASSVERRGYNEQFF
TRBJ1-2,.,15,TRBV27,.,TGTGCCAGCTGGGCGGCGGGGTTAAATAACTATGGCTACACCTTC,CASWAAGLNNYGYTF
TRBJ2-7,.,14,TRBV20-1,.,TGCAGTGCTAGTCTATCCGGGAACTCCTACGAGCAGTACTTC,CSASLSGNSYEQYF
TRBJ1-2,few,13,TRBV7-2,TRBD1,TGTGCCAGCAGCTCCGACAGGGGGAACGGCTACACCTTC,CASSSDRGNGYTF
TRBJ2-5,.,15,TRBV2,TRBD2,TGTGCCAGCAGTACCCGACTAGCTGGTACGGAGACCCAGTACTTC,CASSTRLAGTETQYF
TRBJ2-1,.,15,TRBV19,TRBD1,TGTGCCAGTAGTCCGGACAGGGGGTCCTACAATGAGCAGTTCTTC,CASSPDRGSYNEQFF
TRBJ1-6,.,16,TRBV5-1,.,TGCGCCAGCAGCTTGGGGCAGGGTAACGATAATTCACCCCTCCACTTT,CASSLGQGNDNSPLHF
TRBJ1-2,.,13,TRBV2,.,TGTGCCAGCAGTGAAGGGCAGGGCTATGGCTACACCTTC,CASSEGQGYGYTF
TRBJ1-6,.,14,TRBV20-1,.,TGCAGTGCTAGTACAGGAGCGAATAATTCACCCCTCCACTTT,CSASTGANNSPLHF
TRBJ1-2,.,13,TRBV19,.,TGTGCCAGTAGTACAGACACAATTCAAGGCTACACCTTC,CASSTDTIQGYTF